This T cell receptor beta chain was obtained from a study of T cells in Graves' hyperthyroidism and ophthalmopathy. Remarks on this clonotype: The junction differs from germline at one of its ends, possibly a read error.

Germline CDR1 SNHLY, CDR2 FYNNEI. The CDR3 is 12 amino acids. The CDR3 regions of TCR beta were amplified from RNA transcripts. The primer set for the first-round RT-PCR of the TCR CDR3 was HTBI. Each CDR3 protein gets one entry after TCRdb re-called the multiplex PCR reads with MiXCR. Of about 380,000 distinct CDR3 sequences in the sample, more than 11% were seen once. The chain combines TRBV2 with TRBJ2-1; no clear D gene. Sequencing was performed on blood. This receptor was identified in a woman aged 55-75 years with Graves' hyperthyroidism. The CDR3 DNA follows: TGTGCCAGCAGTGAATTTCGAAGAGAGCAGCTCTTC. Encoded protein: CASSEFRREQLF.